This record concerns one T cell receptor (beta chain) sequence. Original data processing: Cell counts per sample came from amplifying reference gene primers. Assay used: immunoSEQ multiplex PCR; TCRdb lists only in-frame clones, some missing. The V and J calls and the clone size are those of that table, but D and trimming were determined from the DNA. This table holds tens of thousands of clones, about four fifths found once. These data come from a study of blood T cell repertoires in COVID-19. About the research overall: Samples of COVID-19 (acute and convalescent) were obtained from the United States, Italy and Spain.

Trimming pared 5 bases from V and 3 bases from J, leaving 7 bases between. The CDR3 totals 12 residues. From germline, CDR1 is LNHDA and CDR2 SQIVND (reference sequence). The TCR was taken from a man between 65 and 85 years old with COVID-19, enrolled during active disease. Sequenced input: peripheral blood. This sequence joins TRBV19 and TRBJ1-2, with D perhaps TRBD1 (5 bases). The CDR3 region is CASSLRDYGYTF. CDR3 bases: TGTGCCAGTAGTCTCAGGGACTATGGCTACACCTTC.